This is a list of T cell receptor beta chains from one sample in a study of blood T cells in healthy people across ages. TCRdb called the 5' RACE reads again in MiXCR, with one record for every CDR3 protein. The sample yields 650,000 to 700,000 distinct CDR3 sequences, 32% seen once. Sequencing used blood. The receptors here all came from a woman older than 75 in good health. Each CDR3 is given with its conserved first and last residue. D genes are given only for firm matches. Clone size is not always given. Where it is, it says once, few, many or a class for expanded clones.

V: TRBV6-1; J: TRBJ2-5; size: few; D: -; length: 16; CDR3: CASSVKAIGSQETQYF; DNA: TGTGCCAGCAGTGTAAAGGCTATCGGCAGCCAAGAGACCCAGTACTTC
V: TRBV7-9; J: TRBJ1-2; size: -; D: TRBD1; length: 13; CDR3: CASSPTGSHGYTF; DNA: TGTGCCAGCAGCCCGACAGGGTCTCACGGCTACACCTTC
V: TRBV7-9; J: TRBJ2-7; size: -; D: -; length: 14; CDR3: CASSWAEETYEQYF; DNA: TGTGCCAGCAGCTGGGCCGAGGAAACCTACGAGCAGTACTTC
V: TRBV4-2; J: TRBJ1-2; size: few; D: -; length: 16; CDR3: CASSRGDPSANYGYTF; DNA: TGTGCCAGCAGCCGCGGGGACCCCTCAGCTAACTATGGCTACACCTTC
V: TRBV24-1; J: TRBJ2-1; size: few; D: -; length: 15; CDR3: CATSDSAQGKGEQFF; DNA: TGTGCCACCAGTGATTCCGCCCAGGGGAAGGGCGAGCAGTTCTTC
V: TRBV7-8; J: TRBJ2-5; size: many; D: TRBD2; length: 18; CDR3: CASSLRGTSGGRQETQYF; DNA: TGTGCCAGCAGCTTACGCGGGACTAGCGGGGGGAGGCAAGAGACCCAGTACTTC
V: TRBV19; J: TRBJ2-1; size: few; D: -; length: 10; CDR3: CASGWNEQFF; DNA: TGTGCCAGTGGTTGGAATGAGCAGTTCTTC
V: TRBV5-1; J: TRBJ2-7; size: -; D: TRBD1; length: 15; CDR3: CASSLVPGGADEQYF; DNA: TGCGCCAGCAGCTTGGTGCCAGGGGGCGCGGACGAGCAGTACTTC
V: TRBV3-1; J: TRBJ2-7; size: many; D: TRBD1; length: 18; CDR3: CASSGVRQGPLHSYEQYF; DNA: TGTGCCAGCAGTGGGGTCAGACAGGGACCACTCCACTCCTACGAGCAGTACTTC
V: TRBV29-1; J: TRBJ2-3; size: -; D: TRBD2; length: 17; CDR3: CSVEALAGGLRTDTQYF; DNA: TGCAGCGTTGAGGCTCTAGCGGGAGGATTGAGGACGGATACGCAGTATTTT
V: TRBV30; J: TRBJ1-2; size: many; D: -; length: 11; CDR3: CAWRGAYGYTF; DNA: TGTGCCTGGCGGGGGGCATATGGCTACACCTTC
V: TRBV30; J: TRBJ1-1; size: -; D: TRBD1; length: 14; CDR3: CAWRGDRGVTEAFF; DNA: TGTGCCTGGAGGGGGGACAGGGGGGTCACTGAAGCTTTCTTT
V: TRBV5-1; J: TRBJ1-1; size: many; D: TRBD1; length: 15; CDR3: CASSWGTGANTEAFF; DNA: TGCGCCAGCAGCTGGGGAACAGGGGCGAACACTGAAGCTTTCTTT
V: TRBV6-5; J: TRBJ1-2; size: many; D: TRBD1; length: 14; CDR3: CASSPTGGTTGYTF; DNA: TGTGCCAGCAGCCCCACAGGGGGTACAACTGGCTACACCTTC
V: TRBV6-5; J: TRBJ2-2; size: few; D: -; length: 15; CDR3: CASRNDRTNTGELFF; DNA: TGTGCCAGCAGGAATGACAGAACGAACACCGGGGAGCTGTTTTTT
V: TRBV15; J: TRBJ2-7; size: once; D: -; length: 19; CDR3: CATSRDPGWEGGRTYEQYF; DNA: TGTGCCACCAGCAGAGATCCGGGGTGGGAGGGGGGAAGAACCTACGAGCAGTACTTC
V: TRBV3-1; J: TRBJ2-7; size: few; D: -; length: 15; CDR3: CASSQDLGPFYEQYF; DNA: TGTGCCAGCAGCCAAGATTTGGGGCCGTTCTACGAGCAGTACTTC
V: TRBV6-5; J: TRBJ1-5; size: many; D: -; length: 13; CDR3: CASSYSFTQPQHF; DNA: TGTGCCAGCAGTTACTCTTTTACTCAGCCCCAGCATTTT
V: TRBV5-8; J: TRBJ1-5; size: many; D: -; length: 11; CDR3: CASSALGPQHF; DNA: TGTGCCAGCAGCGCGTTGGGGCCCCAGCATTTT
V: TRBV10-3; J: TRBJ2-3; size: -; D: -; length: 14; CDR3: CAIRTTTSTDTQYF; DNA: TGTGCCATCAGGACTACAACTAGCACAGATACGCAGTATTTT
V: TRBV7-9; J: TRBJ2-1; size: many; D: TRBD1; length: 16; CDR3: CASSTQGGQGANEQFF; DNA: TGTGCCAGCAGCACCCAAGGGGGACAGGGGGCCAATGAGCAGTTCTTC
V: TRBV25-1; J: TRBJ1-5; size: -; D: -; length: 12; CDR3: CASSANREPQHF; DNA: TGTGCCAGCAGCGCTAACAGGGAGCCCCAGCATTTT
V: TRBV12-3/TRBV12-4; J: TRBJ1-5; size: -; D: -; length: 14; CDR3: CASSMDGSNQPQHF; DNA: TGTGCCAGCAGTATGGACGGTAGCAATCAGCCCCAGCATTTT
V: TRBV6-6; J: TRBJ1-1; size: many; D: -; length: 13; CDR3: CASSYSGGGEAFF; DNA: TGTGCCAGCAGTTACTCCGGGGGAGGTGAAGCTTTCTTT
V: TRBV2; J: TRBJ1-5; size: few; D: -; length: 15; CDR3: CASTQMRNSNQPQHF; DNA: TGTGCCAGCACTCAGATGAGGAATAGCAATCAGCCCCAGCATTTT
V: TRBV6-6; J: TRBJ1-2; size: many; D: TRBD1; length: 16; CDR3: CASRRTGGPTSDGYTF; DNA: TGTGCCAGCAGACGGACAGGGGGCCCGACAAGCGATGGCTACACCTTC
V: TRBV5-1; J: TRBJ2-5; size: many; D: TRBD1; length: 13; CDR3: CASSPFRQGWEYF; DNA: TGCGCCAGCAGCCCGTTCCGACAGGGGTGGGAGTACTTC
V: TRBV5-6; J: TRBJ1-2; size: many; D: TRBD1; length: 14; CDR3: CASSLPGQGVGYTF; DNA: TGTGCCAGCAGCCTTCCGGGACAGGGAGTAGGCTACACCTTC
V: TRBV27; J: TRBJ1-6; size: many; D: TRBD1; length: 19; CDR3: CASRRLTQTGSSYNSPLHF; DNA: TGTGCCAGCAGGCGTCTCACCCAGACAGGGAGCTCCTATAATTCACCCCTCCACTTT
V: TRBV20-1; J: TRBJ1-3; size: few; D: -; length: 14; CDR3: CSAEDGPSGNTIYF; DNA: TGCAGTGCGGAGGACGGACCCTCTGGAAACACCATATATTTT
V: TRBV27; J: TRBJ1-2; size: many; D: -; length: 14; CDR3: CASSLSGTSYGYTF; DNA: TGTGCCAGCAGTTTATCGGGGACGTCGTATGGCTACACCTTC
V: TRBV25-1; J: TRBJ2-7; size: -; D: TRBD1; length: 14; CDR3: CASSLTGGSNEQYF; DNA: TGTGCCAGCAGTCTAACAGGGGGCTCTAACGAGCAGTACTTC
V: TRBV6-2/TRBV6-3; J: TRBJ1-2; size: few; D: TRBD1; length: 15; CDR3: CANSENRGIFYGYTF; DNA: TGTGCCAACAGCGAGAACAGGGGAATTTTCTATGGCTACACCTTC
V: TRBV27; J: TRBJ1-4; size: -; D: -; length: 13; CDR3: CASAAGGDEKLFF; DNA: TGTGCCAGCGCGGCGGGGGGTGATGAAAAACTGTTTTTT
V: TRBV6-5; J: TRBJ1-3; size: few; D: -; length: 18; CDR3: CASSYSPGDRRSGNTIYF; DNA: TGTGCCAGCAGTTACTCCCCCGGGGACCGCCGCTCTGGAAACACCATATATTTT
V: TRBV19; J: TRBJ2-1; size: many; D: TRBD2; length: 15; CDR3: CASSIATGGYNEQFF; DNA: TGTGCCAGTAGTATCGCAACGGGGGGATACAATGAGCAGTTCTTC
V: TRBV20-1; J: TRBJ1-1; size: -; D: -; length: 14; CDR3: CSARDLLDGTEAFF; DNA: TGCAGTGCTAGAGATCTATTGGATGGGACTGAAGCTTTCTTT
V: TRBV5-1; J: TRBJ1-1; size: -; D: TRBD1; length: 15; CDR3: CASSDGQGLNTEAFF; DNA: TGCGCCAGCAGCGACGGACAGGGATTGAACACTGAAGCTTTCTTT
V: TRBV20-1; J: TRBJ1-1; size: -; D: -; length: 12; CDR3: CSADTGNGAAFF; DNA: TGCAGTGCCGATACAGGGAATGGTGCAGCTTTCTTT
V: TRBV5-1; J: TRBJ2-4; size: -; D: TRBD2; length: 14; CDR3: CASSQGLDGNIQYF; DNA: TGCGCCAGCAGCCAAGGACTAGATGGGAACATTCAGTACTTC
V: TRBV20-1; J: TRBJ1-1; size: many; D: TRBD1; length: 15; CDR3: CSARVPTGGNTEAFF; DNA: TGCAGTGCTAGAGTCCCGACAGGGGGGAACACTGAAGCTTTCTTT
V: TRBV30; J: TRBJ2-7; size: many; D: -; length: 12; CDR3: CAWSASSYEQYF; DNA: TGTGCCTGGAGTGCTAGCTCCTACGAGCAGTACTTC
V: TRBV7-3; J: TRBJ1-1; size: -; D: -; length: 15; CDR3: CASSSISLGITEAFF; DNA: TGTGCCAGCAGCTCGATATCCTTGGGGATCACTGAAGCTTTCTTT
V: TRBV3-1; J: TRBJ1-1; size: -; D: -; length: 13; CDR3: CASSQGTQIEAFF; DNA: TGTGCCAGCAGCCAAGGGACGCAGATTGAAGCTTTCTTT
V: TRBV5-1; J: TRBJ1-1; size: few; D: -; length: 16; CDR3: CASSLVFAGPNTEAFF; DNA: TGCGCCAGCAGCTTGGTCTTCGCAGGGCCGAACACTGAAGCTTTCTTT
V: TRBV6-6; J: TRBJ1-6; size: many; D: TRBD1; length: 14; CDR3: CASSSRDRVSPLHF; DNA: TGTGCCAGCAGTTCCCGGGACAGGGTGTCCCCCCTCCACTTT
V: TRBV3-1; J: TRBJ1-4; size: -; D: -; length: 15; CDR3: CASSQRSQDHEKLFF; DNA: TGTGCCAGCAGCCAAAGGTCCCAAGACCATGAAAAACTGTTTTTT
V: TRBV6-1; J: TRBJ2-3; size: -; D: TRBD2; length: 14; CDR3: CASKQRGGADTQYF; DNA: TGTGCCAGCAAGCAACGGGGGGGGGCAGATACGCAGTATTTT
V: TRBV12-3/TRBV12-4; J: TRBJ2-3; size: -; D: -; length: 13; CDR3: CASNEFGTDTQYF; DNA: TGTGCCAGCAACGAATTCGGCACAGATACGCAGTATTTT
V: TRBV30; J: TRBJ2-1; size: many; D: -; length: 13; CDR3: CAWSVGPPNEQFF; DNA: TGTGCCTGGAGTGTTGGACCCCCCAATGAGCAGTTCTTC
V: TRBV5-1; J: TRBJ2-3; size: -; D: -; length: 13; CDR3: CASSAGTQDTQYF; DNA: TGCGCCAGCAGCGCGGGGACTCAGGATACGCAGTATTTT
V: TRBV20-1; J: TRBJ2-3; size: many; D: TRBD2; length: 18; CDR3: CSARDWSGGGRRTDTQYF; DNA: TGCAGTGCTAGAGATTGGTCTGGGGGGGGAAGAAGGACAGATACGCAGTATTTT
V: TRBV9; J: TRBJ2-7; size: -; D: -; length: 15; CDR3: CASSVVSSSYNEQYF; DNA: TGTGCCAGCAGCGTAGTTTCCAGCTCCTACAATGAGCAGTACTTC
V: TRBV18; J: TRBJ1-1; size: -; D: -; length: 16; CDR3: CASSAQSAGPNTEAFF; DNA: TGTGCCAGCTCAGCCCAATCCGCAGGGCCGAACACTGAAGCTTTCTTT
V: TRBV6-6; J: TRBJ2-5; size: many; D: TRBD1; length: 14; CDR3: CASSRGQLEETQYF; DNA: TGTGCCAGCAGCCGGGGACAGTTAGAAGAGACCCAGTACTTC